The rows below give T cell receptor beta chains drawn from one sample of a study of shared clonotypes between healthy human individuals. Assay used: immunoSEQ multiplex PCR; TCRdb lists only in-frame clones, some missing. The sample shows about 1.5 million clones, approximately 98% of them seen only once. The sequencing input was naive CD4+ T cells sorted from blood. These receptors all come from a man under 40 in good health. CDR3s include the opening cysteine and the closing phenylalanine or tryptophan.

V gene	J gene	CDR3 protein
TRBV6-5	TRBJ2-7	CASREGVIYEQYF
TRBV28	TRBJ2-2	CASTGGPSFTGELFF
TRBV18	TRBJ2-7	CASSEGVGYEQYF
TRBV29-1	TRBJ2-7	CSVAGDRGTSF
TRBV6-5	TRBJ2-3	CASGPSSGTDTQYF
TRBV10-3	TRBJ2-2	CAISRGGTANTGELFF
TRBV19	TRBJ1-3	CASSISRPGNTIYF
TRBV7-2	TRBJ1-1	CASSLRGTGFSQAFF
TRBV7-8	TRBJ2-5	CASSRLAGGPILETQYF
TRBV7-2	TRBJ1-5	CASSLRGLGQPQHF
TRBV5-1	TRBJ2-7	CASSLTGPYEQYF
TRBV6-5	TRBJ2-3	CASIPDAQSTDTQYF
TRBV11-2	TRBJ2-3	CASSLGDRGTDTQYF
TRBV15	TRBJ2-1	CATSRDLKGLSTEQFF
TRBV11-2	TRBJ2-1	CASSPLAGVADEQFF
TRBV5-1	TRBJ1-4	CASGTGTGAEKLFF
TRBV14	TRBJ2-1	CASSQGQANNEQFF
TRBV5-8	TRBJ1-4	CASSFPSEKLFF
TRBV2	TRBJ2-1	CASSDTGTGGRNEQFF
TRBV6-4	TRBJ2-6	CASSERGAVGANVLTF
TRBV18	TRBJ2-3	CASQRETDTQYF
TRBV11-2	TRBJ2-1	CASSSTGRAFYEQFF
TRBV27	TRBJ2-1	CASSSPSSVNEQFF
TRBV7-8	TRBJ2-1	CASSLPSVTWVRQFF
TRBV7-6	TRBJ2-7	CASSSYRGTGNAYEQYF
TRBV28	TRBJ2-7	CASSLPSSYEQYF
TRBV19	TRBJ1-2	CASSIDRTVYGYTF
TRBV5-1	TRBJ2-3	CASRSSDSTDTQYF
TRBV5-4	TRBJ2-7	CASSPGGDRSYEQYF
TRBV20-1	TRBJ1-3	CSAPSGNTIYF
TRBV29-1	TRBJ2-7	CSVREGTGFEQYF
TRBV7-9	TRBJ1-4	CASSFDPRESQNEKLFF
TRBV7-9	TRBJ2-7	CASSFLQQGLGYEQYF
TRBV4-3	TRBJ2-1	CASSFGLLGYNEQFF
TRBV9	TRBJ2-1	CASSARGQGAYNEQFF
TRBV6-6	TRBJ2-3	CASRTGGDTQYF
TRBV21-1	TRBJ1-4	CASSIRKPGQGVRTNEKLFF
TRBV28	TRBJ2-1	CASSPPVGEQFF
TRBV2	TRBJ1-5	CASSEALDMGLHF
TRBV6-4	TRBJ2-2	CASRRSRGTGELFF
TRBV6-5	TRBJ2-1	CASSRLAAYNEQFF
TRBV28	TRBJ2-2	CASRLMPPGTGELFF
TRBV5-4	TRBJ2-3	CASSPGGSGTDTQYF
TRBV9	TRBJ1-5	CARIIQSGQPQHF
TRBV2	TRBJ2-6	CASRQGAFSGANVLTF
TRBV5-1	TRBJ1-2	CASSSDPGQGSQIYGYTF
TRBV10-3	TRBJ2-3	CAISVEGLTDTQYF
TRBV7-9	TRBJ2-2	CASRRRQLNTGELFF
TRBV5-1	TRBJ2-2	CASRSPGTGLFSPPGELFF
TRBV29-1	TRBJ2-7	CSVGAYEQYF
TRBV4-3	TRBJ1-2	CASSQDNSGYYGYTF
TRBV19	TRBJ2-3	CASSPGTGSDTQYF
TRBV7-3	TRBJ2-5	CASSLYSGRAEETQYF
TRBV28	TRBJ1-1	CASSASGWELVNTEAFF